This record looks at one T cell receptor beta chain sequence and its context. Its target is unknown. The data stem from a study of cytomegalovirus exposure and HLA in healthy donors. Notes on the study in general: Reports indicated that the classifier achieved high specificity and sensitivity in diagnosing cytomegalovirus status. The TCR clusters that emerged in the first cohort tended, a later analysis found, to co-occur in the roughly 110 validation repertoires. Among TCR sequences, most were rare, though some public TCRs appeared in many donors. Overall, around 160 TCR beta chains were annotated as cytomegalovirus-associated.

Germline loops: CDR1 SGHTA, CDR2 FQGNSA. The CDR3 has 15 amino acids. Trimming left V 2 bases short and J 1 base short, with 10 bases between. Clones were read by immunoSEQ multiplex PCR, and TCRdb kept only the in-frame ones, dropping some. Of 60,000 to 75,000 clones listed, just under 95% are singletons. The chain recombines TRBV7-2 with TRBJ2-3; the D gene is possibly TRBD2 (5 bases). Input material: PBMCs. This clonotype was obtained from a young woman in good health and CMV-seropositive. CDR3 in amino acids: CASSLYGGGTDTQYF. CDR3 bases: TGTGCCAGCAGCTTATACGGAGGTGGCACAGATACGCAGTATTTT.